The clone carrying this T cell receptor beta chain was recorded only once. No antigen is known for it. All donors were healthy HIV-negative adults lacking recent acute infections or vaccinations. In the CD4+ fraction, cells were divided into CD45RA+ naive and CD45RA-negative memory subsets. The J segment lost 6 bases and the V segment lost 5 bases, leaving 8 bases of the junction unmatched. The CDR3 spans 15 residues. Germline values: CDR1 MNHNS, CDR2 SASEGT. The entry originates in a study of shared clonotypes between healthy human individuals. The assay was immunoSEQ multiplex PCR, and TCRdb's table has in-frame clones only and misses some. Here the sample spans 1,500,000 or so clones, roughly 95% being singletons. Study results and caveats: Sample collection involved blood only; tissue repertoires are likely different. Even with large depth, rarefaction showed that sorted-subset sequencing was incomplete.

The TCR sequence derives from a man aged 25 to 45 in good health. The chain links TRBV6-1 to TRBJ2-3, with 10 bases identical to TRBD2. The sequencing sample was made of naive CD4+ T cells sorted from blood. Stated subset: CD45RA+ positively selected. The CDR3 coding sequence is TGTGCCAGCAGTTTAGCGGGAGGCCCCATGGATACGCAGTATTTT. As protein: CASSLAGGPMDTQYF.